The clone carrying this TCR beta chain showed up many times. Its matching antigen is unknown. This entry comes from a study of T cell repertoires in cytomegalovirus infection. In the study overall: From public TCR beta signatures came an indication of both CMV infection and matching HLA type. Study-wide findings and caveats: Across the ex vivo response, the dominant clonotypes were HLA-C-restricted CMV-specific TCR beta clonotypes. CMV carriers having the relevant HLA were flagged by cumulative public TCR beta family frequency.

Using its own MiXCR run on the reads, TCRdb lists one record per CDR3 protein. The sample consists of around 270,000 distinct CDR3 sequences, approximately 9.2% of them appearing once. The CDR3 length is 13 residues. V lost 5 bases and J 5 bases, leaving 12 bases between the germline ends. Germline CDR1 and CDR2: SGHTA and FQGNSA. V gene TRBV7-2 combines with J gene TRBJ1-1, with D possibly TRBD1 on 5 matching bases. The sequencing sample was made of PBMCs. This sequence was found in a human donor in good health (CMV status not recorded). Some clones in this sample may be carry-over from other donors' samples. CDR3 sequence (DNA): TGTGCCAGCAGCCCGGACTGGGGGACTGAAGCTTTCTTT. Translated: CASSPDWGTEAFF. Full variable domain (remainder filled in from reference TRBV7-2 and TRBJ1-1): GAGVSQSPSNKVTEKGKDVELRCDPISGHTALYWYRQSLGQGLEFLIYFQGNSAPDKSGLPSDRFSAERTGGSVSTLTIQRTQQEDSAVYLCASSPDWGTEAFFGQGTRLTVV.